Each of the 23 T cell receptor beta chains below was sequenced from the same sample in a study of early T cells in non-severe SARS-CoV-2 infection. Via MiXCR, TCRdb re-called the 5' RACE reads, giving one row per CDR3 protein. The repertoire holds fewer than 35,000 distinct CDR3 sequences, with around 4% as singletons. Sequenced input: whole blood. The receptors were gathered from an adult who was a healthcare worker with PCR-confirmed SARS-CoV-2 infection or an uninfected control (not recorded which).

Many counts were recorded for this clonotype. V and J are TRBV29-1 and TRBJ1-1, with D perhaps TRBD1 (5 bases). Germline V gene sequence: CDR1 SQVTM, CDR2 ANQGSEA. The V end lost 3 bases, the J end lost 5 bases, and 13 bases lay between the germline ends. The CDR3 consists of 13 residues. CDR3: CSVDSPGITEAFF. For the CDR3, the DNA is TGCAGCGTTGATAGTCCAGGGATAACTGAAGCTTTCTTT.

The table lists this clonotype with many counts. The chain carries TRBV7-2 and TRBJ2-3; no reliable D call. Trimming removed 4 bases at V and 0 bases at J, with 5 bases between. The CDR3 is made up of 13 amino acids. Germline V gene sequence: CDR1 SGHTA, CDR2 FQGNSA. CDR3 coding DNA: TGTGCCAGCAGCTCGACTAGCACAGATACGCAGTATTTT. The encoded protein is CASSSTSTDTQYF.

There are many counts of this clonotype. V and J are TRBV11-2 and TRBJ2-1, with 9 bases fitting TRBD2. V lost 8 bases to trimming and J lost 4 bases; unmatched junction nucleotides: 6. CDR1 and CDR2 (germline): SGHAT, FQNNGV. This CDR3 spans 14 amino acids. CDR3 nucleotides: TGTGCCAGCGATCTGACTAGCGGTTACAATGAGCAGTTCTTC. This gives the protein CASDLTSGYNEQFF.

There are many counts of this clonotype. DNA for the CDR3: TGTGCCAGCAGCCTGCCGGACAGGGGAGGGACCCAGTACTTC. Amino acid sequence: CASSLPDRGGTQYF. The rearrangement joins TRBV6-5 to TRBJ2-5; 9 bases are shared with TRBD1. The germline gives CDR1 MNHEY, CDR2 SVGAGI. There are 14 residues in the CDR3. V gave up 6 bases and J gave up 7 bases; unmatched junction bases: 9.

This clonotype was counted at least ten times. CDR3 bases: TGTGCCAGCAGTCTATACACAGGGGAGGGGACTGCGTTCAATCAGCCCCAGCATTTT. Translation gives CASSLYTGEGTAFNQPQHF. The V gene is TRBV12-3 or TRBV12-4, the J gene TRBJ1-5; TRBD1 matches at 7 bases. With 5 bases clipped from V and 3 bases from J, the junction kept 19 bases outside the gene matches. This CDR3 region has 19 residues.

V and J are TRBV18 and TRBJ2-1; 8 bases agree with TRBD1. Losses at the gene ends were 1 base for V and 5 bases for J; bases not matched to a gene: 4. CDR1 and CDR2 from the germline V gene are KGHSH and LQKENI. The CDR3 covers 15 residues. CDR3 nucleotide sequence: TGTGCCAGCTCACCACGACAGGGGACAAACAATGAGCAGTTCTTC. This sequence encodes CASSPRQGTNNEQFF. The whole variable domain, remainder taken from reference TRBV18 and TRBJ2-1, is NAGVMQNPRHLVRRRGQEARLRCSPMKGHSHVYWYRQLPEEGLKFMVYLQKENIIDESGMPKERFSAEFPKEGPSILRIQQVVRGDSAAYFCASSPRQGTNNEQFFGPGTRLTVL.

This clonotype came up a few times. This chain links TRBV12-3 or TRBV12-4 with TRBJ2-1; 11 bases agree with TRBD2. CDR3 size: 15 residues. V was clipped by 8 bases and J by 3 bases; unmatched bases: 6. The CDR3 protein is CASLAGGGHYNEQFF. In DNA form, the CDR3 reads TGTGCCAGCCTAGCGGGAGGAGGACACTACAATGAGCAGTTCTTC.

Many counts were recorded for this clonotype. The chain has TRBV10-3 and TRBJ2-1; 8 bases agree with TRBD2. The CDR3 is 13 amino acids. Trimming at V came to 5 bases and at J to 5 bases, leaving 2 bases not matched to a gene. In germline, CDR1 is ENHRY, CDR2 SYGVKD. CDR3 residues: CAISKGLDNEQFF. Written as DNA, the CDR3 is TGTGCCATCAGTAAGGGACTAGACAATGAGCAGTTCTTC.

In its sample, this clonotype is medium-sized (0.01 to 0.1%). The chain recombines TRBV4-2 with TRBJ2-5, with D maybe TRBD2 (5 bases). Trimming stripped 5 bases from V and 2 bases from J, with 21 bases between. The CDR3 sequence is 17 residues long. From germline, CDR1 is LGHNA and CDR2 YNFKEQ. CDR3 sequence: CASSEGVFTNEQETQYF. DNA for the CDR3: TGTGCCAGCAGCGAGGGAGTTTTTACTAACGAACAAGAGACCCAGTACTTC.

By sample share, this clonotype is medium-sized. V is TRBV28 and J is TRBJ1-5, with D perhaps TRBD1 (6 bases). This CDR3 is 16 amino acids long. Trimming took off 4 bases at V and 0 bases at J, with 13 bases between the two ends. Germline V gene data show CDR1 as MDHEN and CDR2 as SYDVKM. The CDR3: CASSSPTGYSNQPQHF. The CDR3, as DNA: TGTGCCAGCAGTTCCCCAACAGGGTATAGCAATCAGCCCCAGCATTTT.

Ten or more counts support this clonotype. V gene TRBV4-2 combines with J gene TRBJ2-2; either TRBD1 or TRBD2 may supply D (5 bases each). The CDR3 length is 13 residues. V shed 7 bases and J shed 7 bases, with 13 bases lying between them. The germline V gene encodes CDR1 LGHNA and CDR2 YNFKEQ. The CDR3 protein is CASTGTNNGELFF. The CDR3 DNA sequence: TGTGCCAGCACAGGGACCAATAACGGGGAGCTGTTTTTT.

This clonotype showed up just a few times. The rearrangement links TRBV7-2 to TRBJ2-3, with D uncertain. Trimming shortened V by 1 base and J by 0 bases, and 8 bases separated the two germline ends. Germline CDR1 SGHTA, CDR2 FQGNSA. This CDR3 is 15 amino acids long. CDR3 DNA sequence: TGTGCCAGCAGCTTAGAAGGGCCGAGCACAGATACGCAGTATTTT. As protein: CASSLEGPSTDTQYF.

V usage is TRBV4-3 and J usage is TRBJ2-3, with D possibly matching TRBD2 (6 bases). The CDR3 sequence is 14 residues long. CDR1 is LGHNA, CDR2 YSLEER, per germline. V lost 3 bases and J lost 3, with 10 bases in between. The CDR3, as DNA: TGCGCCAGCAGCCAGAGACTAGTTACAGATACGCAGTATTTT. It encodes CASSQRLVTDTQYF.

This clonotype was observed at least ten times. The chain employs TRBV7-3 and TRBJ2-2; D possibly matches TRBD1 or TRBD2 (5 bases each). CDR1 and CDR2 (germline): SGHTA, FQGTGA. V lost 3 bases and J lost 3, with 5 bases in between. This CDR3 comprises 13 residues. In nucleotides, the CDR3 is TGTGCCAGCAGCTTGGGGGACACCGGGGAGCTGTTTTTT. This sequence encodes CASSLGDTGELFF.

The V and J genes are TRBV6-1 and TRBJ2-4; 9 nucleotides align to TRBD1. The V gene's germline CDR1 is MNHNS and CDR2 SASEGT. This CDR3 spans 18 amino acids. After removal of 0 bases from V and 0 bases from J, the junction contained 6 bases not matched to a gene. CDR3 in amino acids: CASSEALGQGGAKNIQYF. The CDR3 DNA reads TGTGCCAGCAGTGAAGCGCTGGGACAGGGAGGAGCCAAAAACATTCAGTACTTC.

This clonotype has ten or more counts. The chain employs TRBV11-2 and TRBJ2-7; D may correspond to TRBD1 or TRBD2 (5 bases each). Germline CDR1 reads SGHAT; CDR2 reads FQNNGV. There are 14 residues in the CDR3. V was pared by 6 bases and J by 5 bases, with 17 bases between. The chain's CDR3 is CASSAGTPVDEQYF. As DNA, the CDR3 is TGTGCCAGCAGTGCCGGGACCCCGGTCGACGAGCAGTACTTC.

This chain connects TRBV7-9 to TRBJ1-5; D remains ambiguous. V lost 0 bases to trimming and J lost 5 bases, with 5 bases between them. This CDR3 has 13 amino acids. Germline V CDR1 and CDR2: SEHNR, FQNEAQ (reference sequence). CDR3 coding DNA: TGTGCCAGCAGCTTAGCTCAACATCAGCCCCAGCATTTT. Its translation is CASSLAQHQPQHF.

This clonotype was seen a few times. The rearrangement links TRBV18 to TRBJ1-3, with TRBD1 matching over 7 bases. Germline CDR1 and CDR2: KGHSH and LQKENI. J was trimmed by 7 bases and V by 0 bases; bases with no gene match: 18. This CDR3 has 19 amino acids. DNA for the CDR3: TGTGCCAGCTCACCACCATTCGGAACTGGAGGGGGCGAGTCGAACACCATATATTTT. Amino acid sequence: CASSPPFGTGGGESNTIYF.

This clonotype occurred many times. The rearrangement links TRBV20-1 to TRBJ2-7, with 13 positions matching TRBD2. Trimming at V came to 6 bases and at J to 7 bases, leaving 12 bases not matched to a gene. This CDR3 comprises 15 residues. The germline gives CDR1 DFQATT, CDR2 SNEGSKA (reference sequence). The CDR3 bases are TGCAGTGCCGGTCTTGGACTAGCGGGAGCAAGGGAGCAGTACTTC. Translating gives CSAGLGLAGAREQYF.

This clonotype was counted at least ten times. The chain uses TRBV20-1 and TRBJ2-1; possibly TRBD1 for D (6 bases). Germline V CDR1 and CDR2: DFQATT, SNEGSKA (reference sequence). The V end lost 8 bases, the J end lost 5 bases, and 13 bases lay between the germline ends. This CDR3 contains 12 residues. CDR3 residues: CSKTGLDNEQFF. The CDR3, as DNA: TGCAGTAAGACAGGTCTGGACAATGAGCAGTTCTTC.

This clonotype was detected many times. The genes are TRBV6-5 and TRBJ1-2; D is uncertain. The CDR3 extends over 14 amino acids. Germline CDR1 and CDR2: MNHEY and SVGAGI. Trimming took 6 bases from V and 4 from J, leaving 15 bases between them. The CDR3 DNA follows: TGTGCCAGCAGCAACGCGAGACGGATCTATGGCTACACCTTC. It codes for CASSNARRIYGYTF.

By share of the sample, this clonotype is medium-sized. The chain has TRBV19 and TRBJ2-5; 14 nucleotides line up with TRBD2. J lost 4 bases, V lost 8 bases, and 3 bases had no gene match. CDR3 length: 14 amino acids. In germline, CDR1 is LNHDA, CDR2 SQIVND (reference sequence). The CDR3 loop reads CASGGLAGVETQYF. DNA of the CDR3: TGTGCCAGTGGGGGACTAGCGGGAGTAGAGACCCAGTACTTC.

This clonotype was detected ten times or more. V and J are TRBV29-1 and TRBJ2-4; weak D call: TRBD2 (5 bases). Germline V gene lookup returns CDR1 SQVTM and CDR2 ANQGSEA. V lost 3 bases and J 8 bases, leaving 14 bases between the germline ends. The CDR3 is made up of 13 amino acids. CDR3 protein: CSVEGVGRDIQYF. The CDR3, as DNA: TGCAGCGTTGAGGGAGTGGGAAGGGACATTCAGTACTTC.